One and the same sample provided the 20 T cell receptor beta chains below, sequenced in a study of T cell changes during pregnancy in multiple sclerosis. Method: immunoSEQ multiplex PCR; TCRdb's copy keeps in-frame clones and lacks some. Here the sample spans some 80,000 clones, 90% to 95% being singletons. The specimen comprised peripheral blood, sampled in the second trimester of pregnancy. All receptors come from a female donor with multiple sclerosis, enrolled in a pregnancy study.

This clone was detected once. The rearrangement links TRBV4-3 to TRBJ2-1; TRBD2 matches at 7 bases. The V and J ends lost 5 bases and 6 bases, in that order; junction bases with no gene match: 16. The germline gives CDR1 LGHNA, CDR2 YSLEER. The CDR3 contains 17 residues. In nucleotides, the CDR3 is TGCGCCAGCAGCTCCCTTAAAGCGGGAAGCCCTGGCAATGAGCAGTTCTTC. Translating it yields CASSSLKAGSPGNEQFF.

This clone was seen a single time. The V and J genes are TRBV7-6 and TRBJ2-7; 10 bases align to TRBD2. J gave up 1 base and V 5 bases, and 11 bases lay outside the gene matches. Germline values: CDR1 SGHVS, CDR2 FNYEAQ. The CDR3 has 17 amino acids. For the CDR3, the DNA is TGTGCCAGCAGCGCAGAGCTATGGACTAGCGGATCCTACGAGCAGTACTTC. This gives the protein CASSAELWTSGSYEQYF.

V is TRBV9 and J is TRBJ1-2, with D maybe TRBD1 (5 bases). From germline, CDR1 is SGDLS and CDR2 YYNGEE. Trimming took off 5 bases at V and 8 bases at J, with 22 bases between the two ends. The CDR3 runs to 15 residues. The CDR3: CASRSGQGVSRGYTF. The CDR3 nucleotides are TGTGCCAGCAGATCTGGGCAGGGCGTCTCCAGGGGCTACACCTTC.

This chain joins TRBV5-1 and TRBJ1-2; no reliable D call. The V gene's germline CDR1 is SGHRS and CDR2 YFSETQ. The CDR3 has 14 residues. Trimming took off 1 base at V and 2 bases at J, with 9 bases between the two ends. The CDR3 loop is CASSLSARNYGYTF. The CDR3 region has the DNA TGCGCCAGCAGCTTGTCGGCCAGGAACTATGGCTACACCTTC.

About this clone itself: Other DNA sequences in the same sample also yield this CDR3. The rearrangement links TRBV4-1 to TRBJ2-2; 12 nucleotides align to TRBD2. V shed 4 bases, J shed 4 bases, and the junction held 4 bases outside the gene matches. This CDR3 has 16 residues. The germline V gene has CDR1 MGHRA and CDR2 YSYEKL. The chain's CDR3 is CASSPLAGGGTGELFF. The DNA of the CDR3 is TGCGCCAGCAGCCCCCTAGCGGGAGGGGGCACCGGGGAGCTGTTTTTT.

The V call is TRBV7-7, the J call TRBJ2-5; 10 bases line up with TRBD1. CDR3 length: 18 residues. Per germline, CDR1 SSHAT and CDR2 FNYEAQ (reference sequence). With V trimmed by 4 bases and J by 3 bases, 14 bases remained unmatched. Here the CDR3 reads CASSSWDRGVPGEETQYF. The CDR3 DNA reads TGTGCCAGCAGCTCATGGGACAGGGGAGTCCCCGGGGAAGAGACCCAGTACTTC.

The chain couples TRBV28 to TRBJ2-5; 8 nucleotides line up with TRBD2. Per germline, CDR1 MDHEN and CDR2 SYDVKM. CDR3 size: 17 residues. The V and J ends lost 2 bases and 5 bases, in that order; junction bases with no gene match: 13. The CDR3 reads CASSLRVRAGGPETQYF. The CDR3 bases are TGTGCCAGCAGTTTAAGGGTCCGGGCGGGAGGCCCCGAGACCCAGTACTTC.

The chain recombines TRBV7-2 with TRBJ2-4, with 8 bases identical to TRBD2. The CDR3 loop spans 13 amino acids. V lost 0 bases and J lost 8; bases outside the gene matches: 0. From germline, CDR1 is SGHTA and CDR2 FQGNSA. In DNA form, the CDR3 reads TGTGCCAGCAGCTTAGCGCGGGAGGACATTCAGTACTTC. Translating gives CASSLAREDIQYF.

This chain joins TRBV11-2 and TRBJ1-1; D gene unclear. The germline V and J ends were trimmed by 4 bases and 7 bases, with 22 bases remaining between them. In germline, CDR1 is SGHAT, CDR2 FQNNGV. The CDR3 is 16 amino acids. This chain's CDR3 is CASSSFRVFAGIEAFF. For the CDR3, the DNA is TGTGCCAGCAGCTCCTTTAGGGTATTTGCGGGGATTGAAGCTTTCTTT.

This clone was seen once. V and J are TRBV7-8 and TRBJ1-5; weak D call: TRBD1 (6 bases). CDR1 and CDR2 from the germline V gene are SGHVS and FQNEAQ. Trimming left V 0 bases short and J 4 bases short, with 16 bases between. This CDR3 region has 17 residues. CDR3 sequence reads: CASSLAVLRGSNQPQHF. For the CDR3, the DNA is TGTGCCAGCAGCTTAGCGGTTCTCAGGGGCTCGAATCAGCCCCAGCATTTT.

This chain connects TRBV4-3 to TRBJ2-7; 8 bases fit TRBD2. The CDR3 covers 15 residues. Trimming removed 1 base from V and 2 bases from J; junction bases left unmatched: 4. The germline V gene encodes CDR1 LGHNA and CDR2 YSLEER. In DNA form, the CDR3 reads TGCGCCAGCAGCCAAGGGGCTAGCGGGCCCTACGAGCAGTACTTC. It codes for CASSQGASGPYEQYF.

The chain uses TRBV6-1 and TRBJ2-7, with D unresolved. Trimming left V 5 bases short and J 0 bases short, with 11 bases between. CDR3 length equals 14 residues. The germline CDR1 and CDR2 sequences are MNHNS and SASEGT. For the CDR3, the DNA is TGTGCCAGCAGTAAGCAGGTGAACTCCTACGAGCAGTACTTC. Translated: CASSKQVNSYEQYF.

The V and J genes are TRBV5-1 and TRBJ2-7, with D hard to call. Germline V gives CDR1 SGHRS, CDR2 YFSETQ. The CDR3 is 14 amino acids. V lost 4 bases, J lost 0 bases, and 11 bases lay in between. CDR3 amino acids: CASSVQVSSYEQYF. CDR3 DNA: TGCGCCAGCAGCGTGCAGGTGAGCTCCTACGAGCAGTACTTC.

The chain uses TRBV28 and TRBJ2-1, with D maybe TRBD2 (5 bases). CDR3 length: 15 residues. The V gene's germline CDR1 is MDHEN and CDR2 SYDVKM. Deletions cut 5 bases from V and 4 bases from J, with 15 bases between. Here the CDR3 reads CASSQSGKHYNEQFF. CDR3 bases: TGTGCCAGCAGTCAGAGCGGCAAGCATTACAATGAGCAGTTCTTC.

The V call is TRBV6-1, the J call TRBJ1-2; D possibly corresponds to TRBD1 (5 bases). This CDR3 comprises 13 residues. The ends were cut back, 3 bases at V and 8 bases at J, with 13 bases in the middle. Germline CDR1 and CDR2: MNHNS and SASEGT. The CDR3 region is CASSDYGTQGYTF. The CDR3 bases are TGTGCCAGCAGTGATTACGGGACTCAAGGCTACACCTTC.

The rearrangement links TRBV5-1 to TRBJ2-1; TRBD2 is a possible D gene (6 bases). The CDR3 runs 15 residues. Germline CDR1 is SGHRS and CDR2 is YFSETQ. V lost 1 base, J lost 0 bases, and 8 bases lay in between. This CDR3 reads CASSLLARSYNEQFF. The CDR3 DNA follows: TGCGCCAGCAGCTTGCTAGCGCGCTCCTACAATGAGCAGTTCTTC.

The V call is TRBV29-1, the J call TRBJ2-5; 7 bases match TRBD2. V shed 0 bases, J shed 4 bases, and the junction held 5 bases outside the gene matches. CDR1 is SQVTM, CDR2 ANQGSEA, per germline. This CDR3 region has 14 residues. The CDR3 DNA reads TGCAGCGTTGAAGAAGGGAGGGCGAGAGAGACCCAGTACTTC. It is translated as CSVEEGRARETQYF.

This clone was counted between two and nine times. This chain connects TRBV6-5 to TRBJ1-2; D may be TRBD1 (6 bases). The V gene's germline CDR1 is MNHEY and CDR2 SVGAGI. This CDR3 spans 13 amino acids. V was pared by 8 bases and J by 5 bases, with 15 bases between. CDR3 amino acids: CASLKRQGYGYTF. CDR3 nucleotide sequence: TGTGCCAGCTTGAAACGCCAGGGGTATGGCTACACCTTC.

The chain combines TRBV4-2 with TRBJ2-2; 8 nucleotides match TRBD2. Germline-derived CDR1 and CDR2 are LGHNA and YNFKEQ. Trimming at V came to 5 bases and at J to 0 bases, leaving 5 bases not matched to a gene. CDR3 length: 16 residues. CDR3 protein: CASSGSTSANTGELFF. The CDR3 nucleotides are TGTGCCAGCAGCGGATCGACTAGCGCGAACACCGGGGAGCTGTTTTTT.

The CDR3 coding sequence is TGTGCCAGCAGTTTAATGGGGCTCGGGGCGGGACTACCCCACGAGCAGTACTTC. It yields the protein CASSLMGLGAGLPHEQYF. The chain combines TRBV27 with TRBJ2-7; 7 positions match TRBD2. The length of the CDR3 is 18 residues. The V gene's germline CDR1 is MNHEY and CDR2 SMNVEV (reference sequence). The junction had 18 bases not matched to a gene; V was cut back by 2 bases and J by 5 bases.